The following is a T cell receptor beta chain sequence with its context. Its antigen is unidentified. This entry is derived from a study of T cell responses to AZD1222 COVID-19 vaccine. Sequenced by immunoSEQ multiplex PCR; TCRdb stores in-frame clones only, minus some. The repertoire holds 130,000 to 150,000 clones, approximately 90% seen once, with around 1.5% in the top ten. The study, taken as a whole, reports: Reports indicate that nearly half of spike-specific TCRs are directed at unmutated variant regions. Donors in the cohort were predominantly white British and more often female, and clonal diversity was possibly underestimated. Baseline serostatus was positive in only a handful of AZD1222 recipients. Increased Spike-specific TCR breadth and depth were observed after two AZD1222 doses.

The ends were cut back, 1 base at V and 2 bases at J, with 12 bases in the middle. The CDR3 is 15 amino acids. Germline V gene lookup returns CDR1 SEHNR and CDR2 FQNEAQ (reference sequence). The J gene is TRBJ2-7, the V gene TRBV7-9; D remains ambiguous. Sequenced material: peripheral blood, taken on day 0 of AZD1222 vaccination. The sequence was obtained from an adult in good health. The CDR3 is CASSLGAGRPYEQYF. CDR3 in DNA: TGTGCCAGCAGCTTAGGGGCAGGCCGACCCTACGAGCAGTACTTC.